One sample yielded the 20 T cell receptor beta chains listed below, sequenced in a study of T cell changes during pregnancy in multiple sclerosis. The method was immunoSEQ multiplex PCR; TCRdb's version includes in-frame clones alone and lacks a portion of them. The repertoire holds some 94,000 clones, with approximately 92% as singletons. The specimen comprised peripheral blood, sampled in the first trimester of pregnancy. These receptors all stem from a female donor with multiple sclerosis, enrolled in a pregnancy study.

This chain connects TRBV7-6 to TRBJ2-3; perhaps TRBD2 as D (5 bases). The germline V gene encodes CDR1 SGHVS and CDR2 FNYEAQ. The V gene lost 5 bases and the J gene lost 1 base, with 13 bases spanning the gap. There are 15 residues in the CDR3. CDR3 sequence reads: CASSPILEGTDTQYF. CDR3 bases: TGTGCCAGCAGCCCCATTTTGGAGGGCACAGATACGCAGTATTTT.

V usage is TRBV7-9 and J usage is TRBJ2-7, with D perhaps TRBD2 (6 bases). Germline values: CDR1 SEHNR, CDR2 FQNEAQ (reference sequence). The CDR3 extends over 15 amino acids. V lost 5 bases and J 2 bases, leaving 16 bases between the germline ends. The CDR3 sequence is CASSASGPDPYEQYF. In DNA form, the CDR3 reads TGTGCCAGCAGCGCCAGCGGGCCAGACCCCTACGAGCAGTACTTC.

V and J are TRBV19 and TRBJ2-3; 7 positions match TRBD2. With 5 bases clipped from V and 2 bases from J, the junction kept 7 bases outside the gene matches. Looked up from germline, CDR1 is LNHDA and CDR2 is SQIVND (reference sequence). This CDR3 has 15 residues. CDR3: CASSLGRILTDTQYF. In DNA, the CDR3 is TGTGCCAGTAGTCTCGGGAGGATCCTCACAGATACGCAGTATTTT.

The chain combines TRBV18 with TRBJ1-5, with D unclear. CDR3 length: 15 residues. Germline V gene lookup returns CDR1 KGHSH and CDR2 LQKENI. The V and J ends lost 3 bases and 5 bases respectively, with 14 bases between them. The CDR3 DNA sequence: TGTGCCAGCTCACCGAGAGGGAAGAGGGATCAGCCCCAGCATTTT. As protein: CASSPRGKRDQPQHF.

The chain employs TRBV10-1 and TRBJ2-1, with TRBD1 matching over 9 bases. V lost 5 bases, J lost 15 bases, and 8 bases stayed unmatched. The CDR3 consists of 12 residues. Germline V CDR1 and CDR2: WNHNN, SYGVQD (reference sequence). The CDR3: CASSHHGTGRFF. The CDR3 nucleotides are TGCGCCAGCAGTCACCATGGGACAGGGAGGTTCTTC.

The chain recombines TRBV5-5 with TRBJ2-5; 14 nucleotides line up with TRBD2. Germline CDR1 and CDR2: SGHKS and YYEKEE (reference sequence). With 0 bases clipped from V and 5 bases from J, the junction kept 3 bases outside the gene matches. There are 16 residues in the CDR3. The CDR3, as DNA: TGTGCCAGCAGCTTGGGACTAGCGGGAGGGTGGGAGACCCAGTACTTC. It codes for CASSLGLAGGWETQYF.

V gene TRBV4-2 combines with J gene TRBJ2-2; TRBD2 is a possible D gene (5 bases). The germline CDR1 and CDR2 sequences are LGHNA and YNFKEQ. The CDR3 runs to 16 residues. Trimming shortened V by 0 bases and J by 5 bases, and 13 bases separated the two germline ends. CDR3 sequence reads: CASSQEVGVGTGELFF. The CDR3 DNA is TGTGCCAGCAGCCAAGAGGTGGGAGTAGGAACCGGGGAGCTGTTTTTT.

The rearrangement uses TRBV9 and TRBJ2-1, with 9 bases identical to TRBD2. The CDR3 extends over 16 amino acids. CDR1 SGDLS and CDR2 YYNGEE come from the germline V gene. The junction had 13 bases not matched to a gene; V was cut back by 4 bases and J by 8 bases. CDR3 DNA: TGTGCCAGCAGCTCGCGGGCGGGAGGGCCAGTTGATGAGCAGTTCTTC. Encoded protein: CASSSRAGGPVDEQFF.

The rearrangement links TRBV18 to TRBJ1-2, with TRBD1 matching over 7 bases. The ends lost 2 bases at V and 3 bases at J; junction bases unmatched: 6. CDR1 and CDR2 (germline): KGHSH, LQKENI. CDR3 length: 15 amino acids. The CDR3 region has the DNA TGTGCCAGCTCACCAGGAATCGGGACAGACTATGGCTACACCTTC. It codes for CASSPGIGTDYGYTF.

This chain links TRBV5-4 with TRBJ2-3, with TRBD1 matching over 9 bases. Germline V gene lookup returns CDR1 SGHNT and CDR2 YYREEE (reference sequence). The CDR3 length is 15 residues. Unmatched junction bases numbered 5, after V lost 4 bases and J lost 2 bases. The CDR3, as DNA: TGTGCCAGCAGCACCGGGACAGGGTCCACAGATACGCAGTATTTT. Amino acid sequence: CASSTGTGSTDTQYF. Full variable domain (remainder filled in from reference TRBV5-4 and TRBJ2-3): ETGVTQSPTHLIKTRGQQVTLRCSSQSGHNTVSWYQQALGQGPQFIFQYYREEENGRGNFPPRFSGLQFPNYSSELNVNALELDDSALYLCASSTGTGSTDTQYFGPGTRLTVL.

This clone has only one observation. The rearrangement uses TRBV19 and TRBJ2-7; TRBD2 is a possible D gene (6 bases). Trimming removed 7 bases at V and 1 base at J, with 11 bases between. The CDR3 covers 13 residues. Germline CDR1 is LNHDA and CDR2 is SQIVND (reference sequence). CDR3 DNA sequence: TGTGCCAGTACCGCCGGGGGTTCCTACGAGCAGTACTTC. It translates to CASTAGGSYEQYF.

This sequence joins TRBV18 and TRBJ2-7; the match to TRBD1 covers 7 bases. The CDR3 totals 16 residues. V shed 2 bases and J 0 bases; nucleotides not matched to a gene: 7. The V gene's germline CDR1 is KGHSH and CDR2 LQKENI. CDR3 region: CASSPEGTESSYEQYF. CDR3 bases: TGTGCCAGCTCACCAGAAGGGACAGAAAGCTCCTACGAGCAGTACTTC. The complete variable domain, with remaining parts taken from reference TRBV18 and TRBJ2-7, reads NAGVMQNPRHLVRRRGQEARLRCSPMKGHSHVYWYRQLPEEGLKFMVYLQKENIIDESGMPKERFSAEFPKEGPSILRIQQVVRGDSAAYFCASSPEGTESSYEQYFGPGTRLTVT.

The J gene is TRBJ1-1, the V gene TRBV19; TRBD1 is a possible D gene (6 bases). CDR1 and CDR2 (germline): LNHDA, SQIVND (reference sequence). The CDR3 has 16 amino acids. Trimming pared 6 bases from V and 0 bases from J, leaving 17 bases between. The CDR3 nucleotides read TGTGCCAGTAGGGACAGCCTAACTCCTATGAACACTGAAGCTTTCTTT. As protein: CASRDSLTPMNTEAFF.

The J gene is TRBJ2-7, the V gene TRBV27, with a weak D call TRBD2 (7 bases). This CDR3 is 15 amino acids long. The germline V gene encodes CDR1 MNHEY and CDR2 SMNVEV (reference sequence). The ends were cut back, 6 bases at V and 5 bases at J, with 20 bases in the middle. CDR3 sequence: CASSPWEGGRDEQYF. DNA of the CDR3: TGTGCCAGCAGCCCTTGGGAGGGGGGAAGGGACGAGCAGTACTTC.

The chain recombines TRBV7-9 with TRBJ1-2; 9 nucleotides match TRBD1. With V trimmed by 1 base and J by 6 bases, 12 bases remained unmatched. This CDR3 region has 17 residues. CDR1 is SEHNR, CDR2 FQNEAQ, per germline (reference sequence). The CDR3 DNA reads as TGTGCCAGCAGCTTAGATCCCGGCCCGGGACAGGGAAATGGCTACACCTTC. Encoded protein: CASSLDPGPGQGNGYTF.

The CDR3 nucleotides are TGTGCCAGCAGCTTACTAGACAGGGACACAGATACGCAGTATTTT. As protein: CASSLLDRDTDTQYF. The chain combines TRBV11-2 with TRBJ2-3, with TRBD1 identical over 7 bases. The trim removed 2 bases at V and 2 bases at J, leaving 4 bases unmatched. Germline V gene data show CDR1 as SGHAT and CDR2 as FQNNGV. This CDR3 has 15 residues.

This clone has only one observation. The chain joins TRBV28 to TRBJ2-7; D call uncertain. The CDR3 spans 11 residues. Trimming removed 5 bases from V and 5 bases from J, with 7 bases in between. Germline V gene data show CDR1 as MDHEN and CDR2 as SYDVKM. The CDR3 is CASSQLDEQYF. CDR3 DNA sequence: TGTGCCAGCAGTCAATTAGACGAGCAGTACTTC. Complete variable domain (other parts from reference TRBV28 and TRBJ2-7): DVKVTQSSRYLVKRTGEKVFLECVQDMDHENMFWYRQDPGLGLRLIYFSYDVKMKEKGDIPEGYSVSREKKERFSLILESASTNQTSMYLCASSQLDEQYFGPGTRLTVT.

This chain connects TRBV29-1 to TRBJ2-2; 7 bases agree with TRBD1. The CDR3 runs 15 residues. Germline CDR1 SQVTM, CDR2 ANQGSEA. The V segment lost 6 bases and the J segment 0 bases; nucleotides outside the gene matches: 7. The CDR3 reads CSVPTGVANTGELFF. CDR3 DNA sequence: TGCAGCGTCCCTACAGGGGTGGCGAACACCGGGGAGCTGTTTTTT.

The V call is TRBV9, the J call TRBJ2-3; 7 bases agree with TRBD2. The germline V gene encodes CDR1 SGDLS and CDR2 YYNGEE. With 0 bases clipped from V and 4 bases from J, the junction kept 11 bases outside the gene matches. CDR3 length: 17 residues. This chain's CDR3 is CASSVEEGGSSPDTQYF. The CDR3 coding sequence is TGTGCCAGCAGCGTAGAGGAGGGCGGGAGTTCGCCAGATACGCAGTATTTT.

The rearrangement joins TRBV7-9 to TRBJ2-7, with 9 bases aligning to TRBD2. This CDR3 has 13 residues. The ends lost 10 bases at V and 3 bases at J; junction bases unmatched: 7. Germline V lookup: CDR1 SEHNR, CDR2 FQNEAQ (reference sequence). As DNA, the CDR3 is TGTGCCATGGATAGCGGGAGCGGCTACGAGCAGTACTTC. This translates into CAMDSGSGYEQYF.